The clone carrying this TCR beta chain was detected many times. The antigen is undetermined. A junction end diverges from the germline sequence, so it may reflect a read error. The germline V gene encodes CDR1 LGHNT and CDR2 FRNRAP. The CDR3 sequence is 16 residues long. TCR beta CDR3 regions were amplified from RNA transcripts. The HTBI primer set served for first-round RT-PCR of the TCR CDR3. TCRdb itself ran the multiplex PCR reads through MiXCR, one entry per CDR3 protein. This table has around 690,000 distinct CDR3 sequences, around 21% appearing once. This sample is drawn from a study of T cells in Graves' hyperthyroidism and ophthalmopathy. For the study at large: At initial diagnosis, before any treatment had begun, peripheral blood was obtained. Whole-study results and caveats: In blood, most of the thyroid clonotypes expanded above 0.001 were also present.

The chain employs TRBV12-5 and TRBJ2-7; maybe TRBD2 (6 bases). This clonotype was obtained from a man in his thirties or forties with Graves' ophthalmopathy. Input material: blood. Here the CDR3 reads CASGLVRQHLGGERYF. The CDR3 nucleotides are TGTGCTAGTGGTTTGGTACGGCAGCACCTGGGGGGTGAGCGGTACTTC.